The clone carrying this T cell receptor beta chain was found a few times. These data originate in a study of blood T cell repertoires in COVID-19. Looking at the study overall: Samples representing acute and convalescent COVID-19 were sourced from the United States, Italy and Spain. Sources were T cells, B-cell-depleted T cells, or PBMCs; the material itself was cDNA or gDNA.

Methods used by the authors: Amplifying reference gene primers gave estimates of nucleated cell counts. Generated by immunoSEQ multiplex PCR, the TCRdb table keeps only in-frame clones and is missing some. Clone size and V and J calls were adopted from that table, with D and trimming inferred from the DNA. This table holds 450,000 to 500,000 clones, 80% to 90% found once. CDR1 and CDR2 (germline): SQVTM, ANQGSEA. The CDR3 is 11 residues long. V lost 4 bases and J 6 bases, leaving 9 bases between the germline ends. This chain joins TRBV29-1 and TRBJ1-1; D is ambiguous. The sequenced material came from peripheral blood. The receptor comes from a human donor in a cohort sampled during active COVID-19. Here the CDR3 DNA reads TGCAGCGTTGTTGGCATATCTGAAGCTTTCTTT. It codes for CSVVGISEAFF. Supplemented by reference TRBV29-1 and TRBJ1-1, the full variable domain reads SAVISQKPSRDICQRGTSLTIQCQVDSQVTMMFWYRQQPGQSLTLIATANQGSEATYESGFVIDKFPISRPNLTFSTLTVSNMSPEDSSIYLCSVVGISEAFFGQGTRLTVV.